This record concerns one T cell receptor (beta chain) sequence. TCRdb's copy holds only in-frame clones and misses some; the assay was immunoSEQ multiplex PCR. The sample has about 84,000 clones, about three quarters seen once. The data derive from a study of blood T cell repertoires in COVID-19. Per the germline V gene, CDR1 is SGHRS and CDR2 is YFSETQ. V was cut by 0 bases and J by 4 bases, with 13 bases left in between. The CDR3 runs to 15 residues. The sequence was collected from a man aged 45-65 years with active or convalescent COVID-19. The gene calls are TRBV5-1 and TRBJ1-2; D might be TRBD1 (5 bases). The sample comprised peripheral blood. The CDR3 DNA reads TGCGCCAGCAGCTTGGCCCCCGACAGTATCTATGGCTACACCTTC. It is translated as CASSLAPDSIYGYTF.